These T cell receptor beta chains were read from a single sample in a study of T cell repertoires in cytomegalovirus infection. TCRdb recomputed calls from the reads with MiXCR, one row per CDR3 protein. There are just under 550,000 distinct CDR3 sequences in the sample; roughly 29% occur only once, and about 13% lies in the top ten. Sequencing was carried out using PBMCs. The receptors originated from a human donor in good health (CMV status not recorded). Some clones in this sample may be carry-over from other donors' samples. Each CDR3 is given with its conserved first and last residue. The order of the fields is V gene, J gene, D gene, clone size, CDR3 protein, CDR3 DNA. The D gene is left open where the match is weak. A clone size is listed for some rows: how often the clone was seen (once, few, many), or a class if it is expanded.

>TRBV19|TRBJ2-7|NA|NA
CASSIPEGGSIGEQYF
TGTGCCAGTAGTATTCCCGAGGGGGGTAGTATCGGCGAGCAGTACTTC
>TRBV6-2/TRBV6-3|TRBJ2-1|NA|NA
CASSYLEGSRDEQFF
TGTGCCAGCAGTTACTTGGAGGGGAGTAGGGATGAGCAGTTCTTC
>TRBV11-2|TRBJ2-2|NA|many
CASSEYSTGELFF
TGTGCCAGCAGCGAGTATAGCACCGGGGAGCTGTTTTTT
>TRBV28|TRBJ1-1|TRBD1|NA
CASRDRGLTEAFF
TGTGCCAGCAGAGACAGGGGGCTAACTGAAGCTTTCTTT
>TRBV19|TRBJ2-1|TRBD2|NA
CASRRILLAGGLLPQRFF
TGTGCCTCTCGGAGGATTTTACTAGCGGGAGGGCTTTTACCCCAGCGGTTCTTC
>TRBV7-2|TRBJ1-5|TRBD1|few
CASSLGQGQKPQHF
TGTGCCAGCAGCTTAGGACAGGGCCAAAAGCCCCAGCATTTT
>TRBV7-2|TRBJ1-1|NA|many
CASSLETGAGVTEAFF
TGTGCCAGCAGCTTAGAAACCGGGGCTGGGGTCACTGAAGCTTTCTTT
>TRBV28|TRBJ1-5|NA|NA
CASSPSRGGGNQPQHF
TGTGCCAGCAGTCCCTCCCGTGGGGGTGGGAATCAGCCCCAGCATTTT
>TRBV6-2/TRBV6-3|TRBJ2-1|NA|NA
CASRPKVTVDNEQFF
TGTGCCAGCAGACCCAAAGTAACTGTTGACAATGAGCAGTTCTTC
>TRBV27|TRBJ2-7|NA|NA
CASSYRPSYEQYF
TGTGCCAGCAGTTACAGACCCTCCTACGAGCAGTACTTC
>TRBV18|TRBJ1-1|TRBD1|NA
CASSAAGGGTEAFF
TGTGCCAGCTCGGCGGCAGGGGGGGGCACTGAAGCTTTCTTT
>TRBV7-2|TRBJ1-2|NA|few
CASSLVTGASNYGYTF
TGTGCCAGCAGCTTAGTTACGGGGGCCTCTAACTATGGCTACACCTTC
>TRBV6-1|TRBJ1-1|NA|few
CASSLGQIEAFF
TGTGCCAGCAGTTTAGGACAAATTGAAGCTTTCTTT
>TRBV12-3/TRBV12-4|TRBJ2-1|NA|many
CASSSGLASYNEQFF
TGTGCCAGCAGTTCGGGACTCGCATCCTACAATGAGCAGTTCTTC
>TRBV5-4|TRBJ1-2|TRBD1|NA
CASSRRQGSGYTF
TGTGCCAGCAGCAGGCGACAGGGAAGTGGCTACACCTTC
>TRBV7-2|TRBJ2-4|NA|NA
CASSSVAKNIQYF
TGTGCCAGCAGCTCAGTGGCCAAAAACATTCAGTACTTC
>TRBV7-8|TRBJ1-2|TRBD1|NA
CASSSRDSNYGYTF
TGTGCCAGCAGCTCCCGGGACAGCAACTATGGCTACACCTTC
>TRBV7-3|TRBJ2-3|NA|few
CASSAGPGIADTQYF
TGTGCCAGCAGCGCCGGTCCGGGGATTGCAGATACGCAGTATTTT
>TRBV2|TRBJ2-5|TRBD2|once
CASTVGLAGGRETQYF
TGTGCCAGCACGGTGGGGCTAGCGGGAGGAAGGGAGACCCAGTACTTC
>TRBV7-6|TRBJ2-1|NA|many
CASSRAGKGNEQFF
TGTGCCAGCAGCCGGGCCGGGAAAGGCAATGAGCAGTTCTTC
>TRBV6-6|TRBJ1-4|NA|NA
CASTQKPPNEKLFF
TGTGCCAGCACTCAAAAACCCCCAAATGAAAAACTGTTTTTT
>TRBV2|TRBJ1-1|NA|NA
CASSERPTPGYNTEAFF
TGTGCCAGCAGTGAGAGACCAACCCCGGGATACAACACTGAAGCTTTCTTT
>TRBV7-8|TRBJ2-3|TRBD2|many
CASSRTSGRAKADTQYF
TGTGCCAGCAGCAGGACTAGCGGGAGGGCCAAGGCAGATACGCAGTATTTT
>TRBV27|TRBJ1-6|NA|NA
CASSPIVEGYNSPLHF
TGTGCCAGCAGCCCAATAGTGGAAGGCTATAATTCACCCCTCCACTTT
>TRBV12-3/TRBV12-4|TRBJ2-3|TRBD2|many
CASSLAASGRGDTQYF
TGTGCCAGCAGTTTAGCGGCTAGCGGGAGGGGAGATACGCAGTATTTT
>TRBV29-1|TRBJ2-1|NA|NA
CSLLYSNEQFF
TGCAGCCTCTTGTACTCCAATGAGCAGTTCTTC
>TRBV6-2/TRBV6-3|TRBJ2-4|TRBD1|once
CASTPTGGTQYF
TGTGCCAGCACCCCGACAGGGGGAACCCAGTACTTC